This is a list of T cell receptor beta chains from one sample in a study of OX40 agonist ivuxolimab in advanced cancers. This table comes from immunoSEQ multiplex PCR, and its TCRdb copy is limited to in-frame clones, with some not included. The sample consists of 35,000 to 45,000 clones, 80% to 90% of them appearing once. The sample consisted of CD4+ or CD8+ T cells sorted from blood, taken in a trial of the OX40 agonist ivuxolimab. Source of these receptors: an adult with an advanced solid tumor such as melanoma, head and neck, liver or kidney cancer. The CDR3 runs from the conserved cysteine through the conserved F or W. A D gene is named only where the DNA matches it firmly.

J gene	D gene	V gene	CDR3 protein	CDR3 DNA
TRBJ1-1	TRBD1	TRBV19	CASTPVGDRGLVTEAFF	TGTGCCAGCACCCCTGTGGGGGACAGGGGTTTGGTTACTGAAGCTTTCTTT
TRBJ2-5	-	TRBV29-1	CSVGSLTGTSQETQYF	TGCAGCGTCGGTTCTTTAACAGGTACCTCCCAAGAGACCCAGTACTTC
TRBJ1-1	TRBD1	TRBV28	CASTRTGVTEAFF	TGTGCCAGCACCCGGACAGGGGTGACTGAAGCTTTCTTT
TRBJ2-3	TRBD1	TRBV19	CASSRETGGTDTQYF	TGTGCCAGTAGTCGAGAGACAGGGGGCACAGATACGCAGTATTTT
TRBJ1-2	-	TRBV2	CASRLIYGYTF	TGTGCCAGCAGACTGATCTATGGCTACACCTTC
TRBJ1-2	-	TRBV28	CASSLTAGFNYGYTF	TGTGCCAGCAGTTTAACGGCGGGGTTTAACTATGGCTACACCTTC
TRBJ2-2	TRBD2	TRBV6-6	CASTLMGGDTGELFF	TGTGCCAGCACCCTGATGGGGGGGGACACCGGGGAGCTGTTTTTT
TRBJ2-7	-	TRBV6-1	CASSELPYWGNEQYF	TGTGCCAGCAGTGAATTGCCTTACTGGGGGAACGAGCAGTACTTC
TRBJ1-1	-	TRBV7-2	CASSFGGVSTEAFF	TGTGCCAGCAGCTTCGGGGGGGTTAGCACTGAAGCTTTCTTT
TRBJ2-2	-	TRBV9	CASSANPGSGELFF	TGTGCCAGCAGCGCCAACCCAGGGTCCGGGGAGCTGTTTTTT